This T cell receptor beta chain was sequenced during a study of OX40 agonist ivuxolimab in advanced cancers. General study points: Among the lowest peripheral clonal expansion occurred in 0.1-3.0 mg/kg partial responders.

Data came from immunoSEQ multiplex PCR; TCRdb stores just in-frame clones and leaves some out. The table includes around 50,000 clones, approximately 90% detected once. The CDR3 has 13 residues. Germline V gene data show CDR1 as MGHRA and CDR2 as YSYEKL. Trimming at V came to 0 bases and at J to 4 bases, leaving 0 bases not matched to a gene. As concerns this clone: Its antigen is still unknown.

The TCR sequence derives from an adult with an advanced solid tumor such as melanoma, head and neck, liver or kidney cancer. The V gene is TRBV4-1, the J gene TRBJ2-7, with 7 bases aligning to TRBD1. The input for sequencing was CD4+ or CD8+ T cells sorted from blood, taken in a trial of the OX40 agonist ivuxolimab. CDR3: CASSQDRGYEQYF. In DNA, the CDR3 is TGCGCCAGCAGCCAAGACAGGGGGTACGAGCAGTACTTC.